This T cell receptor (beta chain) emerged from a study of cytomegalovirus exposure and HLA in healthy donors. 13 Jbeta primers and 60 Vbeta primers were used for the PCR. Using immunoSEQ multiplex PCR, the repertoire was profiled, and TCRdb retains in-frame clones only, with some absent. The sample consists of 150,000 to 200,000 clones, 79% of them appearing once. About this clone: The antigen remains undetermined.

Findings and limits, study-wide: Reported findings show TCR beta sequences accurately forecast HLA-A and HLA-B alleles in most subjects.

This CDR3 spans 13 amino acids. The V end lost 10 bases, the J end lost 2 bases, and 13 bases lay between the germline ends. Looked up from germline, CDR1 is SGHNT and CDR2 is YENEEA. This chain connects TRBV11-3 to TRBJ2-3; TRBD1 is a possible D gene (6 bases). The TCR originated in a girl under 18 in good health and CMV-seropositive. Sequenced input: PBMCs. The CDR3 DNA reads TGTGCCACGCAGGACAGAACCACAGATACGCAGTATTTT. Residues: CATQDRTTDTQYF.